The clone carrying this TCR beta chain has ten or more counts. Its antigen is as yet unknown. Total RNA, at least 6 micrograms per sample, came from PBMCs. These data are taken from a study of blood T cells in healthy people across ages. Findings of the study overall: The study lacked donor CMV status, which possibly confounded expanded clonotype changes.

Germline V gives CDR1 MNHEY, CDR2 SVGAGI. The CDR3 is 14 residues long. V was clipped by 8 bases and J by 2 bases; unmatched bases: 4. Together with a sample-barcoded 5' primer, a J-beta primer mix was included in a second PCR lasting roughly 6 to 12 cycles. TCRdb re-called the 5' RACE reads through MiXCR, storing one row per CDR3 protein. The profile shows some 900,000 distinct CDR3 sequences, 48% of them singletons. Sequencing input: blood. This TCR came from a man in his thirties or forties in good health. The genes are TRBV6-5 and TRBJ2-1; 9 bases align to TRBD2. CDR3 loop: CASVASGAYNEQFF. The CDR3 bases are TGTGCCAGCGTGGCTAGCGGGGCCTACAATGAGCAGTTCTTC.